This is a list of T cell receptor beta chains from one sample in a study of tissue T cells after allogeneic stem cell transplantation. Profiling relied on immunoSEQ multiplex PCR, and the TCRdb table lists in-frame clones only, not all of them. The sample holds tens of thousands of clones, roughly 92% seen once. The material was blood, obtained before transplantation. The receptor source for this set is a woman aged 35 to 70 who later had graft-versus-host disease after an allogeneic stem cell transplant. CDR3s include the opening cysteine and the closing phenylalanine or tryptophan. The D gene is left open where the match is weak. Some rows have no size entry. The others give once, few or many, or a class for an expanded clone.

>-|TRBJ1-4|TRBV28|-
TGTGCCAGCCTCTCGGGGGCCATTGGTAATGAAAAACTGTTTTTT
CASLSGAIGNEKLFF
>TRBD1|TRBJ2-3|TRBV25-1|-
TGTGCCAGCAGTGGGGGGGACAGGGGCACAGATACGCAGTATTTT
CASSGGDRGTDTQYF
>-|TRBJ2-7|TRBV11-3|-
TGTGCCAGCAGCTTAGCAACACGCGGATACGAGCAGTACTTC
CASSLATRGYEQYF
>-|TRBJ2-3|TRBV5-4|-
TGTGCCAGCAGCACAGCGCTGGGGAGGCATACGCAGTATTTT
CASSTALGRHTQYF
>-|TRBJ1-1|TRBV28|-
TGTGCCAGCAGTTTAACCGGGGCGGGTGAAGCTTTCTTT
CASSLTGAGEAFF
>-|TRBJ1-1|TRBV7-3|-
TGTGCCAGCAGCCCACAGGGTATGAACACTGAAGCTTTCTTT
CASSPQGMNTEAFF
>TRBD2|TRBJ2-5|TRBV7-9|-
TGTGCCAGCAGCTTGAGGGAGGGCCAAGGAGAGACCCAGTACTTC
CASSLREGQGETQYF
>-|TRBJ2-1|TRBV18|once
TGTGCCAGCTCACCATTGAGGCAGGGGTCGGGCAATGAGCAGTTCTTC
CASSPLRQGSGNEQFF
>TRBD2|TRBJ2-6|TRBV9|-
TGTGCCAGCAGCCCCCTGGAGGGAGGGTGGGGGGCCAACGTCCTGACTTTC
CASSPLEGGWGANVLTF
>-|TRBJ2-7|TRBV6-2/TRBV6-3|-
TGTGCCAGCAGTTACCCCCCCGACGTTCCCTACGAGCAGTACTTC
CASSYPPDVPYEQYF
>TRBD1|TRBJ1-2|TRBV19|-
TGTGCCAGTAGTATGACCGGGACAGACTATGGCTACACCTTC
CASSMTGTDYGYTF
>-|TRBJ2-1|TRBV25-1|-
TGTGCCAGCAGTGCTGCGGGCTCCTACAATGAGCAGTTCTTC
CASSAAGSYNEQFF
>-|TRBJ1-5|TRBV6-1|-
TGTGCCAGCAGTGAAGGACGGAGCAATCAGCCCCAGCATTTT
CASSEGRSNQPQHF
>-|TRBJ1-4|TRBV9|-
TGTGCCAGCAGCGTCGGACCCCGGGGTGAAAAACTGTTTTTT
CASSVGPRGEKLFF
>-|TRBJ2-7|TRBV6-5|-
TGTGCCAGCAGTTACTCCCCGCGGGAACCTAACAAGCAGTACTTC
CASSYSPREPNKQYF
>TRBD2|TRBJ2-2|TRBV3-1/TRBV3-2|-
TGTGCCAGCAGCCAACGGGTGCTAGCGGGAACGAACACCGGGGAGCTGTTTTTT
CASSQRVLAGTNTGELFF
>TRBD1|TRBJ1-1|TRBV2|-
TGTGCCAGCAGAGGACAGGGGGTGAACACTGAAGCTTTCTTT
CASRGQGVNTEAFF
>TRBD2|TRBJ2-1|TRBV27|-
TGTGCCAGCAGTTTAATTATAGCGGGAGGGTACAATGAGCAGTTCTTC
CASSLIIAGGYNEQFF
>-|TRBJ2-5|TRBV18|-
TGTGCCAGCTCACCTTTGGACAGCCTCCAAGAGACCCAGTACTTC
CASSPLDSLQETQYF
>TRBD1|TRBJ2-7|TRBV6-6|-
TGTGCCAGCAGGCGCGATCTACAGGGGACCTACGAGCAGTACTTC
CASRRDLQGTYEQYF
>-|TRBJ1-2|TRBV6-2/TRBV6-3|-
TGTGCCAGCAGTTACGGTAGCAGGACATTCTATGGCTACACCTTC
CASSYGSRTFYGYTF
>-|TRBJ2-7|TRBV27|-
TGTGCCAGCAGTTTTGGCTACGAGCAGTACTTC
CASSFGYEQYF
>TRBD2|TRBJ2-3|TRBV30|once
TGTGCCTGGAAGCCCCCGGGGAGGGTAGATACGCAGTATTTT
CAWKPPGRVDTQYF
>TRBD2|TRBJ2-2|TRBV4-1|-
TGCGCCAGCAGCCTCCTATTGACTAGCGGGAGTGGCACCGGGGAGCTGTTTTTT
CASSLLLTSGSGTGELFF
>-|TRBJ2-5|TRBV7-2|-
TGTGCCAGCAGCTTAATTGGCCTAGAGACCCAGTACTTC
CASSLIGLETQYF
>-|TRBJ1-1|TRBV5-5|-
TGTGCCAGCAGGTTTTACGGGACACAATACACTGAAGCTTTCTTT
CASRFYGTQYTEAFF
>-|TRBJ2-1|TRBV6-2/TRBV6-3|-
TGTGCCAGCAGTAAGGACAACAATAACAATGAGCAGTTCTTC
CASSKDNNNNEQFF
>TRBD2|TRBJ2-7|TRBV9|-
TGTGCCAGCAGCGTAGGTTCTAGCGGGAGGGCTTACGAGCAGTACTTC
CASSVGSSGRAYEQYF
>-|TRBJ2-1|TRBV7-2|-
TGTGCCAGCAGCTTAGAGGGAGACGATGAGCAGTTCTTC
CASSLEGDDEQFF
>TRBD1|TRBJ1-2|TRBV28|-
TGTGCCAGCGTGGGACAGGGGCGGGGCTACACCTTC
CASVGQGRGYTF
>TRBD1|TRBJ1-4|TRBV6-5|-
TGTGCCAGCAGTTACTCGACAGGGGTGGTTGAAAAACTGTTTTTT
CASSYSTGVVEKLFF
>-|TRBJ2-3|TRBV7-2|-
TGTGCCAGCAGCTTTCAGGGTAGAGGAGATACGCAGTATTTT
CASSFQGRGDTQYF
>-|TRBJ2-3|TRBV5-6|-
TGTGCCAGCAGCTTGGTGGGGCAGGGAGCCCCAGATACGCAGTATTTT
CASSLVGQGAPDTQYF
>TRBD2|TRBJ2-1|TRBV11-3|-
TGTGCCAGCAGCCCCGGCGGGGGGGCGAATGAGCAGTTCTTC
CASSPGGGANEQFF
>TRBD2|TRBJ2-1|TRBV7-8|-
TGTGCCAGCAAGAAAGCGGGACTAGCGGGAAATGAGCAGTTCTTC
CASKKAGLAGNEQFF
>-|TRBJ1-5|TRBV6-5|-
TGTGCCAGCAGTTCCCGCAGAGATCAGCCCCAGCATTTT
CASSSRRDQPQHF
>-|TRBJ2-6|TRBV5-6|once
TGTGCCAGCAGCTGGGGGTTCGGCTCTCAGACTGGGGCCAACGTCCTGACTTTC
CASSWGFGSQTGANVLTF
>-|TRBJ2-1|TRBV7-2|few
TGTGCCAGCAGCTTAGGTAGCGTACCCTACAATGAGCAGTTCTTC
CASSLGSVPYNEQFF
>-|TRBJ2-5|TRBV18|once
TGTGCCAGCTCACCACCCGGATACCAAGAGACCCAGTACTTC
CASSPPGYQETQYF
>-|TRBJ2-1|TRBV6-5|-
TGTGCCAGCAGTTACTCGCCCGTAGGGTACAATGAGCAGTTCTTC
CASSYSPVGYNEQFF
>-|TRBJ2-2|TRBV19|few
TGTGCCAGTAGATTGGGGACGAACACCGGGGAGCTGTTTTTT
CASRLGTNTGELFF
>-|TRBJ1-1|TRBV10-3|-
TGTGCCACCTCCGGGGCCTGGGACACTGAAGCTTTCTTT
CATSGAWDTEAFF
>TRBD1|TRBJ2-4|TRBV28|-
TGTGCCAGCAGTTGGGACAGGGGAAATCGCGCCAAAAACATTCAGTACTTC
CASSWDRGNRAKNIQYF
>-|TRBJ1-5|TRBV4-3|-
TGCGCCAGCAGCAGGGATCTAAGCAATCAGCCCCAGCATTTT
CASSRDLSNQPQHF
>-|TRBJ2-3|TRBV4-3|-
TGCGCCAGCAGCCTCGCCCGGGGACACAACCAGAATACGCAGTATTTT
CASSLARGHNQNTQYF
>-|TRBJ1-2|TRBV12-3/TRBV12-4|-
TGTGCCAGCAGCCCCTTCGGGGGATATGGCTACACCTTC
CASSPFGGYGYTF
>-|TRBJ1-1|TRBV27|-
TGTGCCAGCAGTTCTTGGAGGGAGAACACTGAAGCTTTCTTT
CASSSWRENTEAFF
>TRBD1|TRBJ2-7|TRBV4-3|-
TGCGCCAGCAGCCAAGTGACAGGGGAGCCCTACGAGCAGTACTTC
CASSQVTGEPYEQYF
>-|TRBJ1-2|TRBV24-1|-
TGTGCCACCAGTGATTTGTTTGGCTACACCTTC
CATSDLFGYTF